The 27 T cell receptor beta chains below were found in one sample sequenced in a study of blood T cell repertoires in COVID-19. Profiled with immunoSEQ multiplex PCR; TCRdb holds only in-frame clones, not every one. The data show around 260,000 clones, about 89% seen once. Sequencing was carried out using peripheral blood. All receptors derive from a man aged 25-40 years with acute or convalescent COVID-19.

The rearrangement links TRBV5-8 to TRBJ2-7; 9 bases agree with TRBD1. Germline CDR1 is SGHTS and CDR2 is YDEGEE. Trimming removed 6 bases from V and 4 bases from J; junction bases left unmatched: 11. This CDR3 region has 15 residues. CDR3 residues: CASIPTGTGRYEQYF. The CDR3 DNA reads TGTGCCAGCATCCCGACAGGGACAGGGAGATACGAGCAGTACTTC.

V and J are TRBV11-2 and TRBJ1-6, with D perhaps matching TRBD1 (5 bases). Germline V gene sequence: CDR1 SGHAT, CDR2 FQNNGV. This CDR3 has 15 amino acids. The ends were cut back, 5 bases at V and 10 bases at J, with 18 bases in the middle. As DNA, the CDR3 is TGTGCCAGCAGCGGATTGAGGGACTCTAACTCACCCCTCCACTTT. Protein sequence: CASSGLRDSNSPLHF.

The rearrangement joins TRBV19 to TRBJ1-3; tentatively, D is TRBD1 (6 bases). The CDR3 has 14 amino acids. The V end was cut by 5 bases, the J end by 2 bases, with 10 bases between. The germline V gene encodes CDR1 LNHDA and CDR2 SQIVND (reference sequence). The CDR3 coding sequence is TGTGCCAGTAGTCTACAGGGAACTGGAAACACCATATATTTT. It translates to CASSLQGTGNTIYF.

Note on this clone: The sample contains more than one DNA sequence encoding this CDR3. The CDR3 bases are TGTGCCAGCAGCCGTGGACAGTTACAAGAGACCCAGTACTTC. This sequence encodes CASSRGQLQETQYF. This sequence joins TRBV11-2 and TRBJ2-5; D possibly corresponds to TRBD1 (6 bases). CDR1 is SGHAT and CDR2 is FQNNGV in the germline V gene. Between the trimmed V and J ends, which lost 5 bases and 2 bases, there was a span of 12 bases. CDR3 length: 14 residues.

The V and J genes are TRBV21-1 and TRBJ2-7; the table names TRBD1, a call not compared with the DNA. TRBV21-1 corresponds to a pseudogene. CDR3 length: 16 amino acids. The CDR3 spells CASSNGGKPRSYEQYF. The CDR3 nucleotides read TGTGCCAGCAGCAATGGGGGCAAGCCCAGGTCCTACGAGCAGTACTTC.

The CDR3 reads CASSFADREEEQYF. The CDR3 bases are TGTGCCAGCAGCTTTGCAGACAGGGAGGAAGAGCAGTACTTC. This chain uses TRBV13 with TRBJ2-7; possible D gene TRBD1, 7 bases. Trimming shortened V by 3 bases and J by 7 bases, and 16 bases separated the two germline ends. This CDR3 contains 14 residues. The germline V gene has CDR1 PRHDT and CDR2 FYEKMQ (reference sequence).

V usage is TRBV5-1 and J usage is TRBJ1-2; no reliable D call. V was clipped by 4 bases and J by 2 bases, with 12 bases between them. Germline values: CDR1 SGHRS, CDR2 YFSETQ. The CDR3 extends over 14 amino acids. In DNA form, the CDR3 reads TGCGCCAGCAGCCCCCTACTGAGCAACTATGGCTACACCTTC. Translated, it gives CASSPLLSNYGYTF.

The genes are TRBV7-9 and TRBJ2-7; 12 nucleotides line up with TRBD2. Germline V lookup: CDR1 SEHNR, CDR2 FQNEAQ (reference sequence). V lost 11 bases, J lost 5 bases, and 7 bases stayed unmatched. The CDR3 covers 13 residues. The CDR3 is CAAASGGADEQYF. As DNA, the CDR3 is TGTGCCGCGGCTAGCGGGGGGGCGGACGAGCAGTACTTC. Based on the CDR3 plus reference TRBV7-9 and TRBJ2-7, the full variable domain is DTGVSQNPRHKITKRGQNVTFRCDPISEHNRLYWYRQTLGQGPEFLTYFQNEAQLEKSRLLSDRFSAERPKGSFSTLEIQRTEQGDSAMYLCAAASGGADEQYFGPGTRLTVT.

The rearrangement links TRBV19 to TRBJ1-6; D may be TRBD1 (5 bases). The CDR3 consists of 12 residues. V lost 3 bases to trimming and J lost 9 bases, with 6 bases between them. CDR1 is LNHDA, CDR2 SQIVND, per germline (reference sequence). The CDR3 protein is CASSIDSSPLHF. In nucleotides, the CDR3 is TGTGCCAGTAGTATCGACAGTTCACCCCTCCACTTT. The full variable domain, completed using reference TRBV19 and TRBJ1-6, is DGGITQSPKYLFRKEGQNVTLSCEQNLNHDAMYWYRQDPGQGLRLIYYSQIVNDFQKGDIAEGYSVSREKKESFPLTVTSAQKNPTAFYLCASSIDSSPLHFGNGTRLTVT.

The rearrangement uses TRBV12-5 and TRBJ2-2; 9 nucleotides match TRBD1. This CDR3 region has 15 residues. Trimming removed 5 bases from V and 3 bases from J; junction bases left unmatched: 4. Germline V gene lookup returns CDR1 LGHNT and CDR2 FRNRAP. In nucleotides, the CDR3 is TGTGCTAGTGGTCCACAGGGGGCGTACACCGGGGAGCTGTTTTTT. Translated, it gives CASGPQGAYTGELFF.

The genes are TRBV4-1 and TRBJ2-5; D is perhaps TRBD2 (5 bases). CDR3 length equals 14 residues. V lost 1 base, J lost 0 bases, and 6 bases lay in between. CDR1 and CDR2 (germline): MGHRA, YSYEKL. The CDR3 loop is CASSQGGYQETQYF. Here the CDR3 DNA reads TGCGCCAGCAGCCAAGGAGGGTACCAAGAGACCCAGTACTTC.

The chain links TRBV6-1 to TRBJ1-5; D remains ambiguous. Germline V gene data show CDR1 as MNHNS and CDR2 as SASEGT. The CDR3 is 12 residues long. V lost 3 bases and J lost 11, with 11 bases in between. CDR3 sequence (DNA): TGTGCCAGCAGTGACGAGGGCACGGCCCAGCATTTT. This translates into CASSDEGTAQHF.

This chain joins TRBV6-6 and TRBJ2-4, with 9 bases aligning to TRBD2. The CDR3 has 19 residues. In germline, CDR1 is MNHNY, CDR2 SVGAGI (reference sequence). The J segment lost 10 bases and the V segment lost 5 bases, leaving 24 bases of the junction unmatched. As DNA, the CDR3 is TGTGCCAGCAGTCCCCCGCGGGGTAGCGGGAGCGCTGTGAAGAGAATTCAGTACTTC. Translated: CASSPPRGSGSAVKRIQYF.

V usage is TRBV11-3 and J usage is TRBJ2-1; 8 bases fit TRBD2. Germline lookup yields CDR1 SGHNT and CDR2 YENEEA. V shed 4 bases and J 9 bases; nucleotides not matched to a gene: 8. The CDR3 has 14 residues. The CDR3 nucleotides read TGTGCCAGCAGCTCCGGGACTAGGGCCGGTGAGCAGTTCTTC. It is translated as CASSSGTRAGEQFF.

The genes are TRBV6-5 and TRBJ2-1; possible D gene TRBD1, 5 bases. The CDR3 contains 14 residues. V shed 5 bases and J shed 6 bases, with 14 bases lying between them. Germline CDR1 is MNHEY and CDR2 is SVGAGI. CDR3 loop: CASSPDRRANEQFF. The CDR3 bases are TGTGCCAGCAGTCCCGACAGACGGGCCAATGAGCAGTTCTTC.

J is TRBJ2-7 and V is TRBV7-9; 15 bases map to TRBD2. The length of the CDR3 is 16 residues. Unmatched junction bases numbered 9, after V lost 5 bases and J lost 7 bases. From germline, CDR1 is SEHNR and CDR2 FQNEAQ (reference sequence). CDR3 sequence (DNA): TGTGCCAGCAGCATCCGGACTAGCGGGAGGGCCTTGGAGCAGTACTTC. Translating gives CASSIRTSGRALEQYF.

In DNA form, the CDR3 reads TGTGCCAGCAGCGTTTCCAGCGGGGGGGTGTACGAGCAGTACTTC. Translation gives CASSVSSGGVYEQYF. The V call is TRBV9, the J call TRBJ2-7; 10 nucleotides match TRBD2. The CDR3 runs 15 residues. Germline CDR1 is SGDLS and CDR2 is YYNGEE. With 2 bases clipped from V and 4 bases from J, the junction kept 6 bases outside the gene matches.

The CDR3 DNA follows: TGTGCCACCAGCAGGGATCAGGGGATTGGGCAGCCCCAGCATTTT. As protein: CATSRDQGIGQPQHF. This chain connects TRBV15 to TRBJ1-5, with TRBD1 as a possible D gene (6 bases). Trimming removed 3 bases from V and 7 bases from J, with 16 bases in between. There are 15 residues in the CDR3. From germline, CDR1 is LNHNV and CDR2 YYDKDF (reference sequence).

This chain uses TRBV5-6 with TRBJ2-6; TRBD1 matches at 7 bases. With V trimmed by 4 bases and J by 4 bases, 5 bases remained unmatched. CDR1 and CDR2 from the germline V gene are SGHDT and YYEEEE. The CDR3 contains 15 residues. Here the CDR3 reads CASSRTGDGANVLTF. For the CDR3, the DNA is TGTGCCAGCAGCAGAACAGGGGACGGGGCCAACGTCCTGACTTTC.

The gene calls are TRBV24-1 and TRBJ2-7; D is undetermined. The ends were cut back, 0 bases at V and 7 bases at J, with 9 bases in the middle. There are 13 residues in the CDR3. Germline V gene sequence: CDR1 KGHDR, CDR2 SFDVKD. The CDR3 bases are TGTGCCACCAGTGATTTGAATAGTCGAGAGCAGTACTTC. It specifies CATSDLNSREQYF.

The V gene is TRBV6-1, the J gene TRBJ1-6; D not resolved. CDR3 length equals 14 residues. The V and J ends lost 3 bases and 8 bases respectively, with 11 bases between them. Germline-derived CDR1 and CDR2 are MNHNS and SASEGT. The CDR3 region has the DNA TGTGCCAGCAGTGACTACGGTTCGTATTCACCCCTCCACTTT. This translates into CASSDYGSYSPLHF.

The chain carries TRBV19 and TRBJ2-1; TRBD2 aligns across 11 bases. CDR3 size: 17 residues. J gave up 9 bases and V 5 bases, and 15 bases lay outside the gene matches. Germline V CDR1 and CDR2: LNHDA, SQIVND (reference sequence). The CDR3 sequence: CASSPHQTTSGKVEQFF. The CDR3 DNA follows: TGTGCCAGTAGTCCCCACCAAACGACTAGCGGGAAGGTTGAGCAGTTCTTC.

This rearrangement joins TRBV28 to TRBJ1-5; TRBD1 agrees at 7 bases. J gave up 7 bases and V 6 bases, and 6 bases lay outside the gene matches. Germline V gives CDR1 MDHEN, CDR2 SYDVKM. CDR3 length equals 13 residues. CDR3 DNA: TGTGCCAGCAGGACAGGGAGTTTCCAGCCCCAGCATTTT. Its protein product is CASRTGSFQPQHF.

V is TRBV3-1 (or the pseudogene TRBV3-2) and J is TRBJ1-4; perhaps TRBD1 as D (6 bases). The V gene's germline CDR1 is LGHDT and CDR2 YNNKEL (reference sequence). Trimming left V 0 bases short and J 7 bases short, with 9 bases between. The CDR3 loop spans 14 amino acids. CDR3 bases: TGTGCCAGCAGCCAAGACGGGGGGCTTGAAAAACTGTTTTTT. This gives the protein CASSQDGGLEKLFF.

This clone turned up a few times. The chain recombines TRBV5-6 with TRBJ1-1; D possibly corresponds to TRBD1 (6 bases). Trimming took 0 bases from V and 4 from J, leaving 16 bases between them. This CDR3 comprises 16 residues. Germline assignment: CDR1 SGHDT and CDR2 YYEEEE. CDR3 in amino acids: CASSLVRTGSGTEAFF. The CDR3, as DNA: TGTGCCAGCAGCTTGGTTCGAACAGGGAGCGGCACTGAAGCTTTCTTT.

This clone was detected only a few times. The V call is TRBV27, the J call TRBJ1-5, with 7 bases matching TRBD1. Germline CDR1 reads MNHEY; CDR2 reads SMNVEV (reference sequence). The CDR3 is 15 amino acids. V was clipped by 3 bases and J by 2 bases; unmatched bases: 4. The CDR3 here is CASSFEGAGNQPQHF. CDR3 coding DNA: TGTGCCAGCAGTTTCGAGGGGGCGGGCAATCAGCCCCAGCATTTT.

The chain uses TRBV19 and TRBJ1-2; 8 nucleotides line up with TRBD1. J gave up 7 bases and V 6 bases, and 13 bases lay outside the gene matches. The CDR3 runs 15 residues. Per the germline V gene, CDR1 is LNHDA and CDR2 is SQIVND (reference sequence). CDR3 nucleotides: TGTGCCAGTAGAGTTCTAGGACAGGGATTCGGTGGCTACACCTTC. Its translation: CASRVLGQGFGGYTF.